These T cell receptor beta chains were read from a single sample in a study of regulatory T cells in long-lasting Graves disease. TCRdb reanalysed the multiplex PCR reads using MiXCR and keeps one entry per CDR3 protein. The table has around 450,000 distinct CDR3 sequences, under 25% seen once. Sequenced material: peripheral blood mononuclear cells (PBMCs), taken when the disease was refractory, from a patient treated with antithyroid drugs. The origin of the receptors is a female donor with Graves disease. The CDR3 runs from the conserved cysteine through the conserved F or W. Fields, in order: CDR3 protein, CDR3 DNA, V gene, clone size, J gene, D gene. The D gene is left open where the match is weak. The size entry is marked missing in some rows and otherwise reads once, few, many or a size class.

CDR3: CASSSTDSYTGELFF; DNA: TGTGCCAGCAGCTCAACTGACAGCTACACCGGGGAGCTGTTTTTT; V: TRBV11-2; size: -; J: TRBJ2-2; D: -
CDR3: CASRIDRMNTEAFF; DNA: TGTGCCAGCAGGATAGACAGAATGAACACTGAAGCTTTCTTT; V: TRBV28; size: many; J: TRBJ1-1; D: -
CDR3: CASKGDSGANVLTF; DNA: TGTGCCAGCAAAGGCGACTCTGGGGCCAACGTCCTGACTTTC; V: TRBV2; size: -; J: TRBJ2-6; D: -
CDR3: CASSYSAVGGYEQYF; DNA: TGTGCCAGCAGTTACTCGGCCGTGGGAGGCTACGAGCAGTACTTC; V: TRBV6-5; size: -; J: TRBJ2-7; D: -
CDR3: CASRELAGGNEQFF; DNA: TGTGCCAGCAGAGAACTAGCGGGAGGCAATGAGCAGTTCTTC; V: TRBV7-2; size: -; J: TRBJ2-1; D: TRBD2
CDR3: CASSYSRRVLQETQYF; DNA: TGTGCCAGCAGTTACTCCAGGCGGGTCCTCCAAGAGACCCAGTACTTC; V: TRBV6-5; size: -; J: TRBJ2-5; D: -
CDR3: CASSQGQAEETQYF; DNA: TGTGCCAGCAGCCAAGGGCAGGCGGAAGAGACCCAGTACTTC; V: TRBV4-2; size: few; J: TRBJ2-5; D: -
CDR3: CASSPPVGVPLPEQYF; DNA: TGTGCCAGCAGTCCCCCGGTGGGCGTACCTCTCCCCGAGCAGTACTTC; V: TRBV28; size: many; J: TRBJ2-7; D: -
CDR3: CASSLGDGVYNEQFF; DNA: TGCGCCAGCAGCTTGGGGGACGGAGTTTACAATGAGCAGTTCTTC; V: TRBV5-1; size: -; J: TRBJ2-1; D: -
CDR3: CASSFRRGRETQYF; DNA: TGTGCCAGCAGTTTTCGCAGGGGGCGAGAGACCCAGTACTTC; V: TRBV28; size: many; J: TRBJ2-5; D: TRBD1
CDR3: CASSASDRGLTWVLQNIQYF; DNA: TGTGCCAGCAGTGCCTCAGACAGGGGGCTAACTTGGGTTCTCCAAAACATTCAGTACTTC; V: TRBV28; size: -; J: TRBJ2-4; D: TRBD1
CDR3: CASSFEQGFDGYTF; DNA: TGTGCCAGCAGCTTCGAACAGGGTTTTGATGGCTACACCTTC; V: TRBV11-2; size: many; J: TRBJ1-2; D: -
CDR3: CASITGTANTEAFF; DNA: TGTGCCAGCATCACCGGGACAGCGAACACTGAAGCTTTCTTT; V: TRBV11-2; size: many; J: TRBJ1-1; D: TRBD1
CDR3: CSARSRLLAGGAGELFF; DNA: TGCAGTGCTAGATCCCGATTACTAGCGGGAGGGGCCGGGGAGCTGTTTTTT; V: TRBV20-1; size: -; J: TRBJ2-2; D: TRBD2
CDR3: CASGTSGIQETQYF; DNA: TGTGCCAGCGGGACTAGCGGGATCCAAGAGACCCAGTACTTC; V: TRBV2; size: many; J: TRBJ2-5; D: TRBD2
CDR3: CASSIYGVGSEKLFF; DNA: TGTGCCAGCAGCATATACGGGGTGGGGAGTGAAAAACTGTTTTTT; V: TRBV3-1; size: many; J: TRBJ1-4; D: -
CDR3: CASSQTYFEAFF; DNA: TGTGCCAGTAGTCAAACTTATTTTGAAGCTTTCTTT; V: TRBV19; size: -; J: TRBJ1-1; D: -
CDR3: CASSLVETGSTEAFF; DNA: TGCGCCAGCAGCTTGGTCGAGACAGGGTCCACTGAAGCTTTCTTT; V: TRBV5-1; size: -; J: TRBJ1-1; D: TRBD1
CDR3: CASSISPTGSEPQHF; DNA: TGTGCCAGTAGTATTTCCCCGACTGGATCAGAGCCCCAGCATTTT; V: TRBV19; size: -; J: TRBJ1-5; D: -
CDR3: CSARAVRSEGGGQYF; DNA: TGCAGTGCTAGAGCGGTCCGTTCAGAGGGAGGCGGGCAGTACTTC; V: TRBV20-1; size: -; J: TRBJ2-7; D: -
CDR3: CASSSLRGRDQPQHF; DNA: TGTGCCAGCAGCTCCCTCCGGGGGCGGGATCAGCCCCAGCATTTT; V: TRBV5-8; size: -; J: TRBJ1-5; D: -
CDR3: CASRLGTSGYEQFF; DNA: TGTGCCAGCAGACTTGGGACTAGCGGGTATGAGCAGTTCTTC; V: TRBV12-3/TRBV12-4; size: few; J: TRBJ2-1; D: TRBD2
CDR3: CASSITGGNSPLHF; DNA: TGTGCCAGCAGCATTACCGGAGGAAATTCACCCCTCCACTTT; V: TRBV6-1; size: few; J: TRBJ1-6; D: -
CDR3: CASSLTHTGELFF; DNA: TGTGCCAGCAGCCTGACTCACACCGGGGAGCTGTTTTTT; V: TRBV11-2; size: -; J: TRBJ2-2; D: -
CDR3: CASRLRIRGQGGSQPQHF; DNA: TGTGCCAGCAGATTAAGAATTCGAGGACAGGGTGGTTCTCAGCCCCAGCATTTT; V: TRBV28; size: many; J: TRBJ1-5; D: TRBD1
CDR3: CASVERETTDTQYF; DNA: TGTGCCAGTGTAGAGCGGGAGACAACAGATACGCAGTATTTT; V: TRBV7-3; size: -; J: TRBJ2-3; D: TRBD2
CDR3: CASSSSRGGPQHF; DNA: TGTGCCAGCAGTTCATCACGCGGGGGGCCCCAGCATTTT; V: TRBV12-3/TRBV12-4; size: many; J: TRBJ1-5; D: -
CDR3: CASSPSWTVSYEQYF; DNA: TGTGCCAGCTCACCATCTTGGACAGTCTCCTACGAGCAGTACTTC; V: TRBV18; size: -; J: TRBJ2-7; D: -
CDR3: CASKDWGASNSPLHF; DNA: TGTGCCAGTAAGGATTGGGGGGCGTCAAATTCACCCCTCCACTTT; V: TRBV2; size: many; J: TRBJ1-6; D: -
CDR3: CASSIQDSIRWAFF; DNA: TGTGCCAGCAGCATCCAGGACAGCATAAGATGGGCTTTCTTT; V: TRBV12-3/TRBV12-4; size: many; J: TRBJ1-1; D: -
CDR3: CASSRNRDEQYF; DNA: TGTGCCAGTAGTAGAAACCGGGACGAGCAGTACTTC; V: TRBV19; size: few; J: TRBJ2-7; D: -
CDR3: CAISEGVPGEAFF; DNA: TGTGCCATCAGTGAGGGAGTACCCGGTGAAGCTTTCTTT; V: TRBV10-3; size: -; J: TRBJ1-1; D: -
CDR3: CASSSAGGDTEAFF; DNA: TGTGCCAGCAGCTCCGCCGGGGGGGACACTGAAGCTTTCTTT; V: TRBV3-1; size: -; J: TRBJ1-1; D: -
CDR3: CATSPGQGLPTQYF; DNA: TGTGCCACCAGCCCGGGACAGGGATTGCCTACGCAGTATTTT; V: TRBV24-1; size: -; J: TRBJ2-3; D: TRBD1
CDR3: CASRPGALSWVYNEQFF; DNA: TGTGCCAGCAGGCCGGGGGCTTTGAGCTGGGTTTACAATGAGCAGTTCTTC; V: TRBV28; size: -; J: TRBJ2-1; D: -
CDR3: CASTNAWGENTGELFF; DNA: TGTGCCAGCACCAACGCGTGGGGGGAGAACACCGGGGAGCTGTTTTTT; V: TRBV28; size: -; J: TRBJ2-2; D: -
CDR3: CASSQEGGVGYTF; DNA: TGTGCCAGCAGCCAAGAAGGAGGGGTTGGCTACACCTTC; V: TRBV3-1; size: many; J: TRBJ1-2; D: -
CDR3: CASSFPGHTQYF; DNA: TGTGCCAGCAGTTTCCCTGGACATACGCAGTACTTC; V: TRBV27; size: many; J: TRBJ2-5; D: -
CDR3: CASREDRAVYEQYF; DNA: TGTGCCAGCAGAGAGGACAGGGCTGTCTACGAGCAGTACTTC; V: TRBV2; size: many; J: TRBJ2-7; D: TRBD1
CDR3: CASKGQGHEQYF; DNA: TGTGCCAGTAAGGGGCAGGGCCACGAGCAGTACTTC; V: TRBV19; size: -; J: TRBJ2-7; D: -
CDR3: CAISRSSGGGLYQETQYF; DNA: TGTGCCATCAGTCGTTCTAGCGGGGGGGGATTGTACCAAGAGACCCAGTACTTC; V: TRBV10-3; size: many; J: TRBJ2-5; D: TRBD2
CDR3: CASSTTIYEQYF; DNA: TGTGCCAGCAGTACGACAATCTACGAGCAGTACTTC; V: TRBV3-1; size: many; J: TRBJ2-7; D: -
CDR3: CASSVESRGTNEKLSF; DNA: TGTGCCAGCAGCGTAGAGAGCAGGGGAACTAATGAAAAACTGTCTTTT; V: TRBV9; size: -; J: TRBJ1-4; D: -
CDR3: CASSAPGQGGEQYF; DNA: TGTGCCAGCAGCGCACCGGGACAGGGGGGCGAGCAGTACTTC; V: TRBV11-2; size: many; J: TRBJ2-7; D: TRBD1
CDR3: CASSEARTPQHF; DNA: TGTGCCAGCAGTGAAGCTAGGACGCCCCAGCATTTT; V: TRBV2; size: many; J: TRBJ1-5; D: -
CDR3: CASGPNTEAFF; DNA: TGTGCCAGCGGACCGAACACTGAAGCTTTCTTT; V: TRBV27; size: many; J: TRBJ1-1; D: -
CDR3: CATQAVNTEAFF; DNA: TGTGCCACCCAGGCAGTGAACACTGAAGCTTTCTTT; V: TRBV10-3; size: many; J: TRBJ1-1; D: -
CDR3: CASSIPDRGSAKNIQYF; DNA: TGTGCCAGTAGTATCCCAGACAGGGGGAGTGCCAAAAACATTCAGTACTTC; V: TRBV19; size: -; J: TRBJ2-4; D: TRBD1
CDR3: CASRLRGANTEAFF; DNA: TGTGCCAGCAGACTACGGGGGGCGAACACTGAAGCTTTCTTT; V: TRBV6-1; size: many; J: TRBJ1-1; D: -
CDR3: CASSPPGPNNEKLFF; DNA: TGTGCCAGCAGCCCGCCGGGACCGAATAATGAAAAACTGTTTTTT; V: TRBV7-9; size: -; J: TRBJ1-4; D: -
CDR3: CASSLTGQGETQYF; DNA: TGTGCCAGCAGCTTAACCGGACAGGGAGAGACCCAGTACTTC; V: TRBV7-9; size: -; J: TRBJ2-5; D: TRBD1
CDR3: CSVVSPGLAFETQYF; DNA: TGCAGCGTTGTGTCCCCGGGACTAGCGTTCGAGACCCAGTACTTC; V: TRBV29-1; size: few; J: TRBJ2-5; D: TRBD2
CDR3: CASSLSFTGQETQYF; DNA: TGTGCCAGCAGCTTATCTTTCACGGGACAAGAGACCCAGTACTTC; V: TRBV7-3; size: many; J: TRBJ2-5; D: -
CDR3: CASMGEGNTGELFF; DNA: TGTGCCAGCATGGGGGAGGGTAACACCGGGGAGCTGTTTTTT; V: TRBV12-3/TRBV12-4; size: many; J: TRBJ2-2; D: TRBD2
CDR3: CASSRDGSSYEQYF; DNA: TGTGCCAGCAGTCGGGACGGTAGCTCCTACGAGCAGTACTTC; V: TRBV28; size: many; J: TRBJ2-7; D: -
CDR3: CASSLSLCRVAGLGTDTQYF; DNA: TGTGCCAGCAGTTTATCTTTGTGTCGGGTAGCGGGATTGGGGACAGATACGCAGTATTTT; V: TRBV28; size: -; J: TRBJ2-3; D: TRBD2
CDR3: CSARGWSSGANVLTF; DNA: TGCAGTGCTCGTGGTTGGTCCTCTGGGGCCAACGTCCTGACTTTC; V: TRBV20-1; size: -; J: TRBJ2-6; D: -